A single T cell receptor beta chain is shown here with its context. Its antigen is as yet unknown. The CDR3 totals 17 residues. Germline CDR1 is SNHLY and CDR2 is FYNNEI. V lost 4 bases, J lost 6 bases, and 17 bases stayed unmatched. Vbeta (60) and Jbeta (13) primers were used in the PCR. TCRdb keeps only in-frame clones here, not all; method: immunoSEQ multiplex PCR. Of fewer than 200,000 clones in the sample, about 75% are singletons; the top ten hold around 2.1%. The data were obtained in a study of cytomegalovirus exposure and HLA in healthy donors. Study results and caveats: Reported performance of the classifier showed diagnosis of cytomegalovirus status with high specificity and sensitivity. The authors listed approximately 150 TCR beta chains as cytomegalovirus-associated. An analysis done earlier found most TCR beta V segments productive about 90% or about 30% of the time.

This sequence originates from a female donor in good health and CMV-seronegative. The V call is TRBV2, the J call TRBJ2-7, with 8 nucleotides matching TRBD2. Sequenced sample: PBMCs. The CDR3 region is CASSGAQAGVIRLEQYF. The CDR3 coding sequence is TGTGCCAGCAGTGGGGCACAAGCGGGAGTTATCCGCCTCGAGCAGTACTTC.